These 17 T cell receptor beta chains originate from one sample sequenced in a study of STAT5B mutations in CD4+ large granular lymphocyte leukemia. The method was immunoSEQ multiplex PCR; TCRdb's version includes in-frame clones alone and lacks a portion of them. This sample has about 33,000 clones, with roughly 80% found just once. The sample comprised CD4+ T cells from blood buffy coats. The receptors derive from a human donor in good health.

The chain combines TRBV9 with TRBJ2-5; D remains unclear. V was shortened by 1 base and J by 2 bases, with 9 bases between the two germline ends. CDR3 length: 14 residues. Germline V CDR1 and CDR2: SGDLS, YYNGEE. CDR3 sequence reads: CASSVSYWQETQYF. The CDR3 DNA is TGTGCCAGCAGCGTATCATATTGGCAAGAGACCCAGTACTTC.

This clone is a singleton in its sample. The chain joins TRBV14 to TRBJ2-7; D is ambiguous. V lost 1 base to trimming and J lost 2 bases, with 6 bases between them. CDR3 length: 13 amino acids. Germline loops: CDR1 SGHDN, CDR2 FVKESK. The CDR3 sequence is CASSQAQTYEQYF. The DNA for the CDR3 is TGTGCCAGCAGCCAAGCCCAAACCTACGAGCAGTACTTC.

This chain links TRBV27 with TRBJ2-7; 9 bases match TRBD1. CDR3 length equals 14 residues. Germline V gene sequence: CDR1 MNHEY, CDR2 SMNVEV (reference sequence). V trimming: 9 bases; J trimming: 6 bases; junction bases outside the gene matches: 12. CDR3: CARREFGTGTEQYF. In DNA form, the CDR3 reads TGTGCCAGGCGGGAATTTGGGACAGGGACCGAGCAGTACTTC.

J is TRBJ2-1 and V is TRBV7-2; 8 nucleotides line up with TRBD2. Trimming at V came to 5 bases and at J to 5 bases, leaving 5 bases not matched to a gene. The CDR3 runs to 14 residues. CDR1 is SGHTA, CDR2 FQGNSA, per germline. CDR3 sequence: CASSPGLAHNEQFF. The CDR3 DNA reads TGTGCCAGCAGCCCTGGACTAGCCCACAATGAGCAGTTCTTC.

The sample holds one count of this clone. This chain joins TRBV4-3 and TRBJ2-2; no firm D call. Germline CDR1 is LGHNA and CDR2 is YSLEER. The germline V and J ends were trimmed by 0 bases and 3 bases, with 5 bases remaining between them. The CDR3 runs 14 residues. The CDR3, as DNA: TGCGCCAGCAGCCAAGAGGAAGACACCGGGGAGCTGTTTTTT. It encodes CASSQEEDTGELFF.

The chain carries TRBV6-5 and TRBJ2-1, with a possible D match to TRBD2 (5 bases). This CDR3 is built from 13 residues. Germline V CDR1 and CDR2: MNHEY, SVGAGI. V was shortened by 4 bases and J by 6 bases, with 10 bases between the two germline ends. The CDR3 region is CASSWTPTNEQFF. In nucleotides, the CDR3 is TGTGCCAGCAGTTGGACTCCCACCAATGAGCAGTTCTTC.

J is TRBJ1-2 and V is TRBV5-6; 8 nucleotides align to TRBD1. The ends lost 4 bases at V and 3 bases at J; junction bases unmatched: 11. The CDR3 has 16 amino acids. CDR1 SGHDT and CDR2 YYEEEE come from the germline V gene. Here the CDR3 reads CASSLSDRERHYGYTF. Here the CDR3 DNA reads TGTGCCAGCAGCCTGTCGGACAGGGAACGACACTATGGCTACACCTTC.

This chain links TRBV19 with TRBJ2-7, with TRBD2 matching over 7 bases. V dropped 3 bases and J dropped 3; count of bases not matched to a gene: 11. The length of the CDR3 is 16 residues. The V gene's germline CDR1 is LNHDA and CDR2 SQIVND (reference sequence). CDR3 sequence reads: CASSMAGTTSSYEQYF. As DNA, the CDR3 is TGTGCCAGTAGTATGGCGGGGACGACTAGCAGCTACGAGCAGTACTTC.

The chain joins TRBV27 to TRBJ2-7; no firm D call. CDR1 and CDR2 (germline): MNHEY, SMNVEV (reference sequence). The V gene lost 5 bases and the J gene lost 8 bases, with 13 bases spanning the gap. The CDR3 is 12 amino acids. In DNA form, the CDR3 reads TGTGCCAGCAGTATCACTTTAGGCAAGCAGTACTTC. Residues: CASSITLGKQYF.

This chain joins TRBV9 and TRBJ2-1; 9 positions agree with TRBD2. The CDR3 extends over 13 amino acids. Trimming took 4 bases from V and 6 from J; bases not matched to a gene: 2. Germline values: CDR1 SGDLS, CDR2 YYNGEE. Here the CDR3 reads CASSMGLANEQFF. CDR3 bases: TGTGCCAGCAGCATGGGACTAGCCAATGAGCAGTTCTTC.

This chain joins TRBV7-2 and TRBJ2-5; D is undetermined. Germline CDR1 reads SGHTA; CDR2 reads FQGNSA. Trimming left V 5 bases short and J 5 bases short, with 12 bases between. The CDR3 has 13 residues. The CDR3 DNA follows: TGTGCCAGCAGCGCCCAGGAGATTGAGACCCAGTACTTC. Translating gives CASSAQEIETQYF.

The chain carries TRBV6-1 and TRBJ1-1, with D possibly TRBD1 on 5 matching bases. CDR3 length equals 14 residues. Germline V CDR1 and CDR2: MNHNS, SASEGT. The V gene lost 1 base and the J gene lost 4 bases, with 10 bases spanning the gap. The DNA for the CDR3 is TGTGCCAGCAGTGAAGATAACAGGTCCACTGAAGCTTTCTTT. Translation: CASSEDNRSTEAFF.

This chain uses TRBV6-5 with TRBJ1-3; TRBD1 matches 7 bases. This CDR3 is built from 14 residues. Germline lookup yields CDR1 MNHEY and CDR2 SVGAGI. V lost 6 bases and J lost 0; bases outside the gene matches: 2. CDR3 region: CASRQGLSGNTIYF. The CDR3 coding sequence is TGTGCCAGCAGACAGGGGCTCTCTGGAAACACCATATATTTT.

This chain links TRBV2 with TRBJ2-3; D unclear. Between the trimmed V and J ends, which lost 0 bases and 4 bases, there was a span of 2 bases. Germline assignment: CDR1 SNHLY and CDR2 FYNNEI. The CDR3 loop spans 12 amino acids. The CDR3 reads CASSEAADTQYF. The DNA of the CDR3 is TGTGCCAGCAGTGAAGCCGCAGATACGCAGTATTTT.

CDR3 sequence (DNA): TGTGCCAGCAGTGACGTCGGCGGCAGCAAGCGAGGCACGCAGTATTTT. This encodes CASSDVGGSKRGTQYF. The chain carries TRBV25-1 and TRBJ2-3; no clear D gene. Trimming cost V 3 bases and J 9 bases, with 22 bases left between them. The CDR3 runs to 16 residues. The germline V gene encodes CDR1 MGHDK and CDR2 SYGVNS.

This chain joins TRBV28 and TRBJ1-2; 11 nucleotides match TRBD1. With 8 bases clipped from V and 7 bases from J, the junction kept 6 bases outside the gene matches. Per the germline V gene, CDR1 is MDHEN and CDR2 is SYDVKM. CDR3 length equals 13 residues. The CDR3 region has the DNA TGTGCCAGCGGTGGACAGGGGGCCACTGGCTACACCTTC. Translation gives CASGGQGATGYTF.

This clone was seen more than once but under ten times. The chain combines TRBV2 with TRBJ2-6; possibly TRBD1 for D (5 bases). There are 14 residues in the CDR3. V was cut by 6 bases and J by 7 bases, with 13 bases left in between. Germline V gene lookup returns CDR1 SNHLY and CDR2 FYNNEI. The CDR3 bases are TGTGCCAGCAGAGGGGTGTCGGGCGCCAACGTCCTGACTTTC. Translation: CASRGVSGANVLTF.